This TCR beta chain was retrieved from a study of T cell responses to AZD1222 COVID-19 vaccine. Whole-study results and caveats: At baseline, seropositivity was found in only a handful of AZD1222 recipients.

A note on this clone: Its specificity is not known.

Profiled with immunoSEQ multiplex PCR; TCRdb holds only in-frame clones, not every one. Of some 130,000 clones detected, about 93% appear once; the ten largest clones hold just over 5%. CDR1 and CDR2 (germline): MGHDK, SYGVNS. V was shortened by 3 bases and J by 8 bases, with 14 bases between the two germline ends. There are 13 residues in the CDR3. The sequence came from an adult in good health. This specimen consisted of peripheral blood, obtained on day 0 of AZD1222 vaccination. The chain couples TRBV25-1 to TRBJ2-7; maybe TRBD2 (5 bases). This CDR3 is CASSEVGIFKQYF. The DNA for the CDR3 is TGTGCCAGCAGTGAGGTCGGGATCTTCAAGCAGTACTTC.